The 23 T cell receptor beta chains listed next were all sequenced from one sample in a study of blood T cell repertoires in COVID-19. The assay was immunoSEQ multiplex PCR, and TCRdb's table has in-frame clones only and misses some. The data contain approximately 400,000 clones, about 89% of them singletons. The sequenced sample was peripheral blood. The receptor source for this set is a man aged 40-49 years with acute or convalescent COVID-19.

V usage is TRBV6-2 or TRBV6-3 and J usage is TRBJ1-5; perhaps TRBD1 as D (6 bases). CDR3 length equals 17 residues. Per germline, CDR1 MNHEY and CDR2 SVGEGT. Trimming took off 5 bases at V and 3 bases at J, with 20 bases between the two ends. CDR3 residues: CASSLSTLTGYNQPQHF. In DNA form, the CDR3 reads TGTGCCAGCAGTCTCTCCACGCTGACAGGTTACAATCAGCCCCAGCATTTT.

The chain carries TRBV29-1 and TRBJ1-1, with TRBD1 as a possible D gene (6 bases). Germline values: CDR1 SQVTM, CDR2 ANQGSEA. The CDR3 is 14 amino acids. V shed 7 bases and J shed 1 base, with 16 bases lying between them. CDR3 protein: CSAVGAGTNTEAFF. The CDR3 DNA reads TGCAGCGCCGTGGGGGCAGGGACGAACACTGAAGCTTTCTTT.

The chain employs TRBV6-4 and TRBJ2-2; D not resolved. V was cut by 7 bases and J by 5 bases, with 14 bases left in between. In germline, CDR1 is MRHNA, CDR2 SNTAGT. The CDR3 has 14 residues. CDR3 sequence (DNA): TGTGCCAGCACCACGAACCCCGGGACCGGGGAGCTGTTTTTT. Translated: CASTTNPGTGELFF.

The rearrangement links TRBV28 to TRBJ2-1, with a tentative D call TRBD2 (5 bases). V lost 8 bases, J lost 6 bases, and 23 bases lay in between. Germline V lookup: CDR1 MDHEN, CDR2 SYDVKM. The CDR3 loop spans 16 amino acids. The CDR3 sequence: CASPAGGGIPINEQFF. For the CDR3, the DNA is TGTGCCAGCCCGGCCGGCGGAGGTATACCGATCAATGAGCAGTTCTTC.

This clone has only one observation. The rearrangement links TRBV7-2 to TRBJ1-2; D ambiguous. Trimming shortened V by 4 bases and J by 5 bases, and 14 bases separated the two germline ends. Germline V gene sequence: CDR1 SGHTA, CDR2 FQGNSA. This CDR3 has 14 residues. CDR3: CASSSRENLYGYTF. The CDR3 coding sequence is TGTGCCAGCAGCTCAAGGGAGAATCTATATGGCTACACCTTC.

This clone has more than one count but fewer than ten. V and J are TRBV10-3 and TRBJ1-6; no definite D call. The V end lost 6 bases, the J end lost 8 bases, and 14 bases lay between the germline ends. The CDR3 consists of 14 residues. Looked up from germline, CDR1 is ENHRY and CDR2 is SYGVKD. CDR3 sequence reads: CAISPQGRDSPLHF. Written as DNA, the CDR3 is TGTGCCATCAGCCCACAAGGGAGGGATTCACCCCTCCACTTT.

The rearrangement links TRBV9 to TRBJ1-3, with D maybe TRBD1 (5 bases). V lost 2 bases and J 4 bases, leaving 13 bases between the germline ends. CDR1 and CDR2 from the germline V gene are SGDLS and YYNGEE. The CDR3 consists of 15 residues. As DNA, the CDR3 is TGTGCCAGCAGCGTTCGGGGGGGTGACGGAAACACCATATATTTT. Its protein product is CASSVRGGDGNTIYF.

The rearrangement uses TRBV2 and TRBJ1-1, with 7 bases aligning to TRBD1. J lost 0 bases, V lost 6 bases, and 7 bases had no gene match. The CDR3 consists of 15 residues. Per germline, CDR1 SNHLY and CDR2 FYNNEI. CDR3 in DNA: TGTGCCAGCAGCAGACAGGGCAAGATGAACACTGAAGCTTTCTTT. Its translation: CASSRQGKMNTEAFF.

This rearrangement joins TRBV27 to TRBJ2-1; D ambiguous. V was pared by 3 bases and J by 8 bases, with 11 bases between. Germline CDR1 and CDR2: MNHEY and SMNVEV (reference sequence). CDR3 length: 13 residues. The CDR3 region is CASSFESGDEQFF. Here the CDR3 DNA reads TGTGCCAGCAGTTTCGAGTCGGGTGATGAGCAGTTCTTC.

The J gene is TRBJ1-1, the V gene TRBV29-1; D ambiguous. CDR3 length: 14 amino acids. CDR1 is SQVTM and CDR2 is ANQGSEA in the germline V gene. V lost 7 bases to trimming and J lost 5 bases, with 20 bases between them. The CDR3: CSASPTSVPTEAFF. The CDR3 bases are TGCAGCGCCTCCCCGACATCGGTCCCTACTGAAGCTTTCTTT.

The rearrangement joins TRBV10-2 to TRBJ2-7; D call uncertain. Germline CDR1 is WSHSY and CDR2 is SAAADI. Trimming left V 4 bases short and J 0 bases short, with 10 bases between. This CDR3 spans 14 amino acids. For the CDR3, the DNA is TGCGCCAGCAGTGCCTTTGGCTTCTCCTACGAGCAGTACTTC. It specifies CASSAFGFSYEQYF.

This clone was counted a single time. Here the CDR3 reads CASSLYYLVGRETQYF. The CDR3 bases are TGTGCCAGCAGCTTATACTACCTAGTTGGTAGAGAGACCCAGTACTTC. The chain couples TRBV13 to TRBJ2-5; D ambiguous. There are 16 residues in the CDR3. Trimming took off 2 bases at V and 4 bases at J, with 17 bases between the two ends. CDR1 and CDR2 from the germline V gene are PRHDT and FYEKMQ (reference sequence).

The chain uses TRBV12-5 and TRBJ1-5; no clear D. Between the trimmed V and J ends, which lost 0 bases and 10 bases, there was a span of 10 bases. Germline V lookup: CDR1 LGHNT, CDR2 FRNRAP. The CDR3 is made up of 13 amino acids. CDR3 coding DNA: TGTGCTAGTGGTTTGGTCATTACACAACCCCAGCATTTT. As protein: CASGLVITQPQHF. Using reference TRBV12-5 and TRBJ1-5 for the parts outside the CDR3, the full variable domain is DARVTQTPRHKVTEMGQEVTMRCQPILGHNTVFWYRQTMMQGLELLAYFRNRAPLDDSGMPKDRFSAEMPDATLATLKIQPSEPRDSAVYFCASGLVITQPQHFGDGTRLSIL.

The chain has TRBV12-5 and TRBJ2-3, with no clear D. The germline V and J ends were trimmed by 4 bases and 2 bases, with 4 bases remaining between them. Germline CDR1 reads LGHNT; CDR2 reads FRNRAP. This CDR3 is 12 amino acids long. The CDR3 protein is CASGSITDTQYF. The CDR3 nucleotides are TGTGCTAGTGGTTCCATCACAGATACGCAGTATTTT.

The CDR3 protein is CASRMRGGENQPQHF. DNA of the CDR3: TGTGCCAGCCGAATGAGGGGGGGCGAAAATCAGCCCCAGCATTTT. The V and J genes are TRBV28 and TRBJ1-5; tentative D call: TRBD1 (6 bases). Trimming removed 8 bases at V and 4 bases at J, with 18 bases between. From germline, CDR1 is MDHEN and CDR2 SYDVKM. CDR3 size: 15 residues.

This rearrangement joins TRBV23-1 to TRBJ2-7; 10 positions match TRBD1. TRBV23-1 is an ORF, and what it does is uncertain. This CDR3 has 15 residues. V was pared by 8 bases and J by 6 bases, with 13 bases of the junction left unmatched. CDR3 sequence reads: CASPSQGQGPGEQYF. The CDR3 nucleotides are TGCGCCAGCCCCTCGCAGGGACAGGGGCCTGGCGAGCAGTACTTC.

Only one count was recorded for this clone. This chain links TRBV5-6 with TRBJ2-7; D is possibly TRBD1 (6 bases). Germline values: CDR1 SGHDT, CDR2 YYEEEE. The CDR3 length is 14 residues. V lost 0 bases to trimming and J lost 2 bases, with 9 bases between them. CDR3 loop: CASSLGDTPYEQYF. The DNA for the CDR3 is TGTGCCAGCAGCTTGGGGGACACACCCTACGAGCAGTACTTC. Full variable domain (rest looked up from reference TRBV5-6 and TRBJ2-7): DAGVTQSPTHLIKTRGQQVTLRCSPKSGHDTVSWYQQALGQGPQFIFQYYEEEERQRGNFPDRFSGHQFPNYSSELNVNALLLGDSALYLCASSLGDTPYEQYFGPGTRLTVT.

This chain uses TRBV4-1 with TRBJ1-2, with D possibly TRBD1 on 6 matching bases. The CDR3 is 17 amino acids. Germline V gene lookup returns CDR1 MGHRA and CDR2 YSYEKL. The V gene lost 5 bases and the J gene lost 2 bases, with 21 bases spanning the gap. The CDR3 loop is CASSSTPNKRGNYGYTF. The CDR3 DNA follows: TGCGCCAGCAGCTCCACACCCAACAAAAGGGGGAACTATGGCTACACCTTC.

This clone was counted between two and nine times. The chain carries TRBV7-8 and TRBJ2-7; 8 bases map to TRBD1. Germline V lookup: CDR1 SGHVS, CDR2 FQNEAQ. CDR3 length: 17 amino acids. Trimming cost V 6 bases and J 3 bases; bases outside gene matches: 16. This CDR3 reads CASSPDRGDQFLYEQYF. Written as DNA, the CDR3 is TGTGCCAGCAGTCCAGACAGGGGAGATCAGTTTCTCTACGAGCAGTACTTC.

This clone occurred once. V and J are TRBV6-2 or TRBV6-3 and TRBJ2-7, with 10 bases matching TRBD2. The J segment lost 2 bases and the V segment lost 4 bases, leaving 8 bases of the junction unmatched. The CDR3 is 16 residues long. CDR1 and CDR2 (germline): MNHEY, SVGEGT. The CDR3: CASSFQGLADTYEQYF. CDR3 DNA sequence: TGTGCCAGCAGTTTCCAAGGACTAGCGGACACCTACGAGCAGTACTTC.

J is TRBJ2-3 and V is TRBV9; 12 bases line up with TRBD2. The CDR3 totals 15 residues. The germline CDR1 and CDR2 sequences are SGDLS and YYNGEE. V lost 6 bases and J lost 5; bases outside the gene matches: 7. CDR3 in DNA: TGTGCCAGCACCAGACTAGCGGGGGAGGTAGATACGCAGTATTTT. The encoded protein is CASTRLAGEVDTQYF.

This clone was detected only a few times. The CDR3 spells CASSSLRTSGGGTGHEQYF. The CDR3 nucleotides read TGTGCCAGCAGCTCGCTGCGGACTAGCGGGGGGGGGACCGGCCACGAGCAGTACTTC. V usage is TRBV11-2 and J usage is TRBJ2-7, with TRBD2 matching 15 bases. The germline V gene has CDR1 SGHAT and CDR2 FQNNGV. This CDR3 is 19 amino acids long. The V and J ends lost 4 bases and 5 bases, in that order; junction bases with no gene match: 15.

The chain is built from TRBV9 and TRBJ1-3, with D maybe TRBD1 (5 bases). The germline V gene encodes CDR1 SGDLS and CDR2 YYNGEE. This CDR3 contains 12 residues. Between the trimmed V and J ends, which lost 3 bases and 4 bases, there was a span of 5 bases. The CDR3 reads CASSEGGNTIYF. DNA of the CDR3: TGTGCCAGCAGCGAGGGGGGAAACACCATATATTTT.